One sample yielded the 5 T cell receptor beta chains listed below, sequenced in a study of blood T cell repertoires in COVID-19 (dated by TCRdb to 2020 to 2022). The library was made by the immunoSEQ multiplex PCR assay. This immuneACCESS table, as held by TCRdb, lists in-frame sequences with V and J called but not all clones. Of the missing ones, under half trace to an unresolved V gene in checked studies; the others have no known cause. The table for this sample lists around 23,000 clones; 75% to 90% of them were counted only once. Roughly 19% of the sample goes to the ten largest clones. The sequencing input was peripheral blood. These receptors originate from a human donor with acute or convalescent COVID-19. The donor label of this sample is uncertain.

The chain carries TRBV3-1 (or the pseudogene TRBV3-2) and TRBJ1-6, with D perhaps matching TRBD1 (6 bases). Germline CDR1 reads LGHDT; CDR2 reads YNNKEL (reference sequence). V lost 4 bases and J lost 6, with 10 bases in between. This CDR3 is 14 amino acids long. The CDR3 DNA follows: TGTGCCAGCAGCCGGACAGAGCCTAATTCACCCCTCCACTTT. Translated: CASSRTEPNSPLHF.

V and J are TRBV27 and TRBJ1-6; TRBD1 is a possible D gene (5 bases). The germline gives CDR1 MNHEY, CDR2 SMNVEV (reference sequence). This CDR3 region has 15 residues. Trimming removed 3 bases from V and 10 bases from J, with 16 bases in between. The CDR3 loop is CASSFGTGKSSPLHF. The CDR3 bases are TGTGCCAGCAGTTTCGGTACAGGTAAAAGCTCACCCCTCCACTTT.

This clone was picked up one time. The J gene is TRBJ1-1, the V gene TRBV2; D not certain. Germline V gene lookup returns CDR1 SNHLY and CDR2 FYNNEI. The CDR3 extends over 12 amino acids. V lost 7 bases and J lost 0, with 6 bases in between. CDR3 sequence (DNA): TGTGCCAGCACTACTTTGAACACTGAAGCTTTCTTT. Translation gives CASTTLNTEAFF. Full variable domain (rest looked up from reference TRBV2 and TRBJ1-1): EPEVTQTPSHQVTQMGQEVILRCVPISNHLYFYWYRQILGQKVEFLVSFYNNEISEKSEIFDDQFSVERPDGSNFTLKIRSTKLEDSAMYFCASTTLNTEAFFGQGTRLTVV.

The chain's CDR3 is CASSQDPTGNTIYF. In DNA form, the CDR3 reads TGTGCCAGCAGCCAGGATCCAACTGGAAACACCATATATTTT. The chain couples TRBV5-4 to TRBJ1-3; no definite D call. V gave up 4 bases and J gave up 2 bases, with 10 bases separating them. CDR1 and CDR2 (germline): SGHNT, YYREEE (reference sequence). CDR3 length equals 14 residues.

V gene TRBV6-1 combines with J gene TRBJ1-4; D unresolved. This CDR3 spans 14 amino acids. The germline CDR1 and CDR2 sequences are MNHNS and SASEGT. The V end was cut by 2 bases, the J end by 4 bases, with 8 bases between. The CDR3 is CASSESSGNEKLFF. The CDR3 DNA is TGTGCCAGCAGTGAATCGTCCGGTAATGAAAAACTGTTTTTT.